Presented here are 20 T cell receptor beta chains from one specimen sequenced in a study of shared clonotypes between healthy human individuals. The data were produced by immunoSEQ multiplex PCR, yet TCRdb's version contains in-frame clones alone and is incomplete. The sample includes about 2.3 million clones, just over 90% of them seen just once. The sequenced sample was naive CD4+ T cells from PBMCs. Subset described: CD45RA+ positively selected. The origin of the receptors is a man aged 18 to 35 in good health. Some clones in this sample may be carry-over from other donors' samples.

V gene TRBV19 combines with J gene TRBJ2-7; either TRBD1 or TRBD2 may fit D (6 bases each). The CDR3 spans 15 residues. Germline V gives CDR1 LNHDA, CDR2 SQIVND (reference sequence). Trimming left V 5 bases short and J 3 bases short, with 17 bases between. The CDR3 is CASSDPPGAFYEQYF. The CDR3 coding sequence is TGTGCCAGTAGTGACCCCCCGGGGGCATTCTACGAGCAGTACTTC.

The chain combines TRBV4-1 with TRBJ1-2; maybe TRBD1 (6 bases). Looked up from germline, CDR1 is MGHRA and CDR2 is YSYEKL. Trimming removed 0 bases from V and 1 base from J, with 12 bases in between. This CDR3 region has 16 residues. The CDR3 region has the DNA TGCGCCAGCAGCCAAGAGGGGGGGCGGATTAACTATGGCTACACCTTC. This gives the protein CASSQEGGRINYGYTF.

Comment on this clone: This CDR3 is also generated by other DNA sequences in the sample. The chain links TRBV5-1 to TRBJ2-1; D is uncertain. Germline CDR1 is SGHRS and CDR2 is YFSETQ. CDR3 size: 11 residues. Deletions cut 2 bases from V and 6 bases from J, with 3 bases between. The CDR3 DNA follows: TGCGCCAGCAGCTTCGGCAATGAGCAGTTCTTC. This codes for CASSFGNEQFF.

The chain employs TRBV28 and TRBJ2-7; 11 bases agree with TRBD1. Germline trimming cut 5 bases from V and 1 base from J; bases unmatched to any gene: 7. The CDR3 runs 16 residues. Germline loops: CDR1 MDHEN, CDR2 SYDVKM. The CDR3, as DNA: TGTGCCAGCAGTCTGGCCGGGACAGGGGGTTCCTACGAGCAGTACTTC. It yields the protein CASSLAGTGGSYEQYF.

The chain employs TRBV7-2 and TRBJ2-7, with 8 bases aligning to TRBD1. Germline assignment: CDR1 SGHTA and CDR2 FQGNSA. CDR3 length: 15 amino acids. V was clipped by 4 bases and J by 0 bases; unmatched bases: 5. For the CDR3, the DNA is TGTGCCAGCAGCTCAGGACAGGGCCCCTCCTACGAGCAGTACTTC. Residues: CASSSGQGPSYEQYF.

The rearrangement uses TRBV25-1 and TRBJ2-3, with 7 bases lining up with TRBD2. CDR1 MGHDK and CDR2 SYGVNS come from the germline V gene. CDR3 length: 16 amino acids. The ends lost 1 base at V and 5 bases at J; junction bases unmatched: 9. CDR3 DNA sequence: TGTGCCAGCAGTGAATGGTCGGGAGGCCTCGGAGATACGCAGTATTTT. Protein product: CASSEWSGGLGDTQYF.

The chain combines TRBV2 with TRBJ1-5, with 7 bases that match TRBD1. CDR1 SNHLY and CDR2 FYNNEI come from the germline V gene. V was pared by 3 bases and J by 4 bases, with 6 bases of the junction left unmatched. The CDR3 is 15 residues long. This chain's CDR3 is CASSDFGRGNQPQHF. In DNA, the CDR3 is TGTGCCAGCAGTGACTTCGGCAGGGGGAATCAGCCCCAGCATTTT.

The gene calls are TRBV29-1 and TRBJ2-1; 14 bases are a match to TRBD2. With V trimmed by 4 bases and J by 9 bases, 2 bases remained unmatched. CDR1 is SQVTM and CDR2 is ANQGSEA in the germline V gene. The CDR3 covers 13 residues. CDR3 DNA sequence: TGCAGCGTTGGGACTAGCGGGAGGAGTGAGCAGTTCTTC. This encodes CSVGTSGRSEQFF.

As to this clone: The final CDR3 position lacks the conserved phenylalanine or tryptophan, pointing to a likely read error. No DNA is shown, since the ends of the CDR3 on it are uncertain; the CDR3 is the one TCRdb lists. The V gene is TRBV7-2, the J gene TRBJ2-4; the DNA was not used to check the table's D call, TRBD1. Germline lookup yields CDR1 SGHTA and CDR2 FQGNSA. The CDR3 spans 12 residues, counting both ends. CDR3 in amino acids: CASSLVAGQKGI.

In its sample, this clone was seen once. The rearrangement uses TRBV18 and TRBJ1-1, with 10 bases identical to TRBD1. The CDR3 spans 16 residues. The germline V gene encodes CDR1 KGHSH and CDR2 LQKENI. The V and J ends lost 2 bases and 2 bases, in that order; junction bases with no gene match: 5. CDR3 nucleotides: TGTGCCAGCTCACCAGCCGGGACAGGGGTAAACACTGAAGCTTTCTTT. Amino acids: CASSPAGTGVNTEAFF.

About this clone itself: The same CDR3 is also encoded by other DNA sequences in this sample. This sequence joins TRBV5-1 and TRBJ1-1; 8 bases map to TRBD1. V dropped 2 bases and J dropped 0; count of bases not matched to a gene: 3. The CDR3 extends over 15 amino acids. Per the germline V gene, CDR1 is SGHRS and CDR2 is YFSETQ. The CDR3 region has the DNA TGCGCCAGCAGCTTACGGACAGGGATGAACACTGAAGCTTTCTTT. Protein sequence: CASSLRTGMNTEAFF.

CDR3 sequence (DNA): TGTGCCAGCAGCCCAGGGGAGCTAAATCAGCCCCAGCATTTT. As protein: CASSPGELNQPQHF. V gene TRBV7-3 combines with J gene TRBJ1-5, with D tentatively TRBD1 (6 bases). Trimming took 5 bases from V and 4 from J, leaving 12 bases between them. The CDR3 length is 14 residues. Per germline, CDR1 SGHTA and CDR2 FQGTGA.

The J gene is TRBJ1-5, the V gene TRBV18, with TRBD1 matching over 8 bases. CDR3 length: 17 amino acids. J lost 2 bases, V lost 5 bases, and 11 bases had no gene match. Germline loops: CDR1 KGHSH, CDR2 LQKENI. CDR3 residues: CASSTGQASGGNQPQHF. In DNA form, the CDR3 reads TGTGCCAGCTCAACGGGACAGGCCTCAGGGGGCAATCAGCCCCAGCATTTT.

The CDR3 region is CASSLVSGTYEQYF. CDR3 DNA: TGTGCCAGCAGCTTAGTCTCAGGGACCTACGAGCAGTACTTC. The chain couples TRBV11-2 to TRBJ2-7; D might be TRBD1 (5 bases). Trimming removed 1 base at V and 2 bases at J, with 9 bases between. The CDR3 spans 14 residues. CDR1 SGHAT and CDR2 FQNNGV come from the germline V gene.

This clone was recorded once. This sequence joins TRBV16 and TRBJ1-1; D gene unclear. The CDR3 has 12 amino acids. Germline V lookup: CDR1 KGHSY, CDR2 FQNENV. Trimming took 0 bases from V and 8 from J, leaving 7 bases between them. The CDR3 nucleotides read TGTGCCAGCAGCCAATCTAGTGGGGAAGCTTTCTTT. This translates into CASSQSSGEAFF.

The chain links TRBV5-1 to TRBJ2-1; 11 positions match TRBD2. V gave up 5 bases and J gave up 5 bases; unmatched junction bases: 9. The germline CDR1 and CDR2 sequences are SGHRS and YFSETQ. The CDR3 runs to 16 residues. The CDR3 is CASSTSGSGTHNEQFF. Here the CDR3 DNA reads TGCGCCAGCAGTACTAGCGGGAGTGGGACCCACAATGAGCAGTTCTTC.

V is TRBV28 and J is TRBJ1-4, with 8 bases matching TRBD1. In germline, CDR1 is MDHEN, CDR2 SYDVKM. There are 16 residues in the CDR3. V was pared by 6 bases and J by 0 bases, with 6 bases of the junction left unmatched. The CDR3 region has the DNA TGTGCCAGCAGAAATCAGGGGGCTGCAACTAATGAAAAACTGTTTTTT. Its protein is CASRNQGAATNEKLFF.

The V and J genes are TRBV19 and TRBJ1-4, with D perhaps matching TRBD1 (5 bases). Germline V gives CDR1 LNHDA, CDR2 SQIVND (reference sequence). The CDR3 has 14 amino acids. V was trimmed by 9 bases and J by 0 bases, leaving 11 bases between them. Here the CDR3 reads CASGAGTTNEKLFF. The DNA for the CDR3 is TGTGCCAGCGGAGCAGGGACAACTAATGAAAAACTGTTTTTT.

The chain recombines TRBV28 with TRBJ1-5; 12 nucleotides agree with TRBD1. There are 16 residues in the CDR3. V lost 6 bases to trimming and J lost 4 bases; unmatched junction nucleotides: 7. Germline V lookup: CDR1 MDHEN, CDR2 SYDVKM. The CDR3: CASSVPGQGANQPQHF. The CDR3 DNA follows: TGTGCCAGCAGCGTCCCGGGACAGGGGGCGAATCAGCCCCAGCATTTT.

Only one count was recorded for this clone. The chain uses TRBV10-1 and TRBJ2-1; no definite D call. The V end lost 8 bases, the J end lost 0 bases, and 8 bases lay between the germline ends. The CDR3 runs to 13 residues. In germline, CDR1 is WNHNN, CDR2 SYGVQD (reference sequence). The CDR3 DNA follows: TGCGCCAGCCAAGCTAGCTCCTACAATGAGCAGTTCTTC. Protein: CASQASSYNEQFF.